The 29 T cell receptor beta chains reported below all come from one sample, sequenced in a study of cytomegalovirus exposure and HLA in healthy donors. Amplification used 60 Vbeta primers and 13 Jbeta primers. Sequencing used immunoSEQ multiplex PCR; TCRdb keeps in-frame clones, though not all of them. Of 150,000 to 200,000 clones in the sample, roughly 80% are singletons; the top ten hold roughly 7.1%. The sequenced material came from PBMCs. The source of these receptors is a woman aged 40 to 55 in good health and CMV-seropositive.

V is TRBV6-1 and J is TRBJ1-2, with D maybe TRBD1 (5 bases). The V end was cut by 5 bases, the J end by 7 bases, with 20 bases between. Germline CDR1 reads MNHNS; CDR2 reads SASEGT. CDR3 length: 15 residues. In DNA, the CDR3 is TGTGCCAGCAGTTCGGGGGAGGGAACAGTAACTGGCTACACCTTC. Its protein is CASSSGEGTVTGYTF.

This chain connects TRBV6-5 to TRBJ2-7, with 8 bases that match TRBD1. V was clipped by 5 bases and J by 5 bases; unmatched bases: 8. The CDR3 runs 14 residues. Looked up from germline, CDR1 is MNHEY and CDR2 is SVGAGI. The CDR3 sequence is CASSPGDRHHEQYF. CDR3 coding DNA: TGTGCCAGCAGTCCCGGGGACAGGCACCACGAGCAGTACTTC.

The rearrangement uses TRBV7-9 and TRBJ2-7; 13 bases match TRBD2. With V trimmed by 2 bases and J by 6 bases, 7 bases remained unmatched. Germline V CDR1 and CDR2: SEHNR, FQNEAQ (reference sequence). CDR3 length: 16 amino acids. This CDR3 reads CASSLSSGLAGAEQYF. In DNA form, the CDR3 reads TGTGCCAGCAGCTTAAGCAGCGGACTAGCGGGAGCCGAGCAGTACTTC. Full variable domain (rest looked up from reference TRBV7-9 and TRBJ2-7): DTGVSQNPRHKITKRGQNVTFRCDPISEHNRLYWYRQTLGQGPEFLTYFQNEAQLEKSRLLSDRFSAERPKGSFSTLEIQRTEQGDSAMYLCASSLSSGLAGAEQYFGPGTRLTVT.

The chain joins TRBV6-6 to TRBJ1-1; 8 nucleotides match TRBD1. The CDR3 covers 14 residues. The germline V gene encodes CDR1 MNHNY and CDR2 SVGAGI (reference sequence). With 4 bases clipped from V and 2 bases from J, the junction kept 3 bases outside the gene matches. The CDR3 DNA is TGTGCCAGCAGTTTTCAGGGGGCTAACACTGAAGCTTTCTTT. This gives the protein CASSFQGANTEAFF.

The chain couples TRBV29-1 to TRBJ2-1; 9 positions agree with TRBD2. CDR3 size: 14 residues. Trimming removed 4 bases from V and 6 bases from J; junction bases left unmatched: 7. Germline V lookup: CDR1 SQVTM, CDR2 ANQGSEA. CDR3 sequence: CSVVAGVLRNEQFF. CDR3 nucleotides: TGCAGCGTTGTAGCGGGAGTCTTACGCAATGAGCAGTTCTTC.

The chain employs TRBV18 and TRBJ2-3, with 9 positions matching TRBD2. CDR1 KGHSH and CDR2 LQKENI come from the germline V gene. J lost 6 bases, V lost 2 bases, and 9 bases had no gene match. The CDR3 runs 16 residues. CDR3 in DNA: TGTGCCAGCTCACCATCGATAGCGGGAGTGTATGATACGCAGTATTTT. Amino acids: CASSPSIAGVYDTQYF.

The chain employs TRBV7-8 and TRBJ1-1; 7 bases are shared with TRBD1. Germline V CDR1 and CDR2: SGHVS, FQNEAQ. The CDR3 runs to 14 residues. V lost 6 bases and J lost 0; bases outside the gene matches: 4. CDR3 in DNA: TGTGCCAGCAGACCGGGACAGATGAACACTGAAGCTTTCTTT. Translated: CASRPGQMNTEAFF.

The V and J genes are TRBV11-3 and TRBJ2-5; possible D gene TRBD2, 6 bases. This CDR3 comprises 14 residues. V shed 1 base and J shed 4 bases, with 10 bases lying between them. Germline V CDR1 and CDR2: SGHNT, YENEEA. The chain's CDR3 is CASSLGGGGETQYF. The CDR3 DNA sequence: TGTGCCAGCAGCTTAGGGGGAGGAGGAGAGACCCAGTACTTC.

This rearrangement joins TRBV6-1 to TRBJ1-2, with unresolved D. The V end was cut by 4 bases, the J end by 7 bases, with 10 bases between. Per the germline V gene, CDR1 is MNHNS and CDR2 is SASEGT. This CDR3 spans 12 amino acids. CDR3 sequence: CASSARSCGYTF. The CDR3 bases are TGTGCCAGCAGTGCTCGGAGCTGTGGCTACACCTTC.

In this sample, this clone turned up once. DNA of the CDR3: TGTGCCAGCAGCTTAGGCCAAAGGGGACAGGGTGCCTACGAGCAGTACTTC. It specifies CASSLGQRGQGAYEQYF. The rearrangement links TRBV13 to TRBJ2-5, with 9 bases fitting TRBD1. Near its end, the DNA agrees better with TRBJ2-7, so the J call may be wrong. This CDR3 has 17 residues. Germline loops: CDR1 PRHDT, CDR2 FYEKMQ (reference sequence).

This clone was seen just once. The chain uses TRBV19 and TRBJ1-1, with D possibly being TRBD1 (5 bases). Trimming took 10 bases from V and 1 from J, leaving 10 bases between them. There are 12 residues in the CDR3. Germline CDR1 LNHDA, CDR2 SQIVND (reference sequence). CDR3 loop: CATWGENTEAFF. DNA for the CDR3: TGTGCCACCTGGGGGGAGAACACTGAAGCTTTCTTT.

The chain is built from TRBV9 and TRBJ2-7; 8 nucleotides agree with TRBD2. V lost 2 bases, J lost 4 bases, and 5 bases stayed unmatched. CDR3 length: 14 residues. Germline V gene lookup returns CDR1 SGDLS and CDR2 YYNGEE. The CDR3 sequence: CASSVSGNTYEQYF. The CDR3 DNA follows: TGTGCCAGCAGCGTTAGCGGGAATACATACGAGCAGTACTTC.

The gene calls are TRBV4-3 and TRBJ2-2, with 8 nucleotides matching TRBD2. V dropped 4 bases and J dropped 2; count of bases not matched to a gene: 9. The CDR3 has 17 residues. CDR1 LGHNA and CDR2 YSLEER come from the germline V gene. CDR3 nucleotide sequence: TGCGCCAGCAGCCGCTACCAACTAGCGGTAAACACCGGGGAGCTGTTTTTT. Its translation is CASSRYQLAVNTGELFF.

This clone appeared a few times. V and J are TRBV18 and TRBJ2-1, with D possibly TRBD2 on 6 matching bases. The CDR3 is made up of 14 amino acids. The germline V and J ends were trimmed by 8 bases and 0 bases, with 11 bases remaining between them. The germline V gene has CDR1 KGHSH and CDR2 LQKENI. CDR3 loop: CASRDFSSYNEQFF. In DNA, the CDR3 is TGTGCCAGCCGGGACTTCAGCTCCTACAATGAGCAGTTCTTC.

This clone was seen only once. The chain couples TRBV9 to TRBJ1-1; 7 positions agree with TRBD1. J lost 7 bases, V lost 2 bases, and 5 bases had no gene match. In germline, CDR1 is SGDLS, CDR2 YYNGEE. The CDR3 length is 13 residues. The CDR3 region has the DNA TGTGCCAGCAGCGTCGGACAGGACGGTGAAGCTTTCTTT. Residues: CASSVGQDGEAFF.

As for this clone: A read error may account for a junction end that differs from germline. CDR3 in DNA: TGTGCTAGCAGCTCGACGGGGGGGCTCCCGGAGACCCAGTACTTC. It specifies CASSSTGGLPETQYF. V usage is TRBV7-7 and J usage is TRBJ2-5; 8 bases line up with TRBD2. CDR1 and CDR2 from the germline V gene are SSHAT and FNYEAQ (reference sequence). The CDR3 sequence is 15 residues long.

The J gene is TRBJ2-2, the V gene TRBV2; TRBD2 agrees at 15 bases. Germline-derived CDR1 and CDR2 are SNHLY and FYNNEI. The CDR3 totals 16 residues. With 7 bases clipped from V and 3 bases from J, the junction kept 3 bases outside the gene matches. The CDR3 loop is CASIGLAGGDTGELFF. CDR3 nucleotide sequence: TGTGCCAGCATTGGACTAGCGGGGGGGGACACCGGGGAGCTGTTTTTT. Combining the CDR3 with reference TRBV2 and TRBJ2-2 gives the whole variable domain EPEVTQTPSHQVTQMGQEVILRCVPISNHLYFYWYRQILGQKVEFLVSFYNNEISEKSEIFDDQFSVERPDGSNFTLKIRSTKLEDSAMYFCASIGLAGGDTGELFFGEGSRLTVL.

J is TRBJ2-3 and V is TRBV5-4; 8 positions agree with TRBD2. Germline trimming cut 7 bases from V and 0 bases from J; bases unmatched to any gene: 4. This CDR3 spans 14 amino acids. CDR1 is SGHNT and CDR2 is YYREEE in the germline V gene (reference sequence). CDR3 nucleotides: TGTGCCAGCGGGCGGGGGGCTAGCACAGATACGCAGTATTTT. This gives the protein CASGRGASTDTQYF.

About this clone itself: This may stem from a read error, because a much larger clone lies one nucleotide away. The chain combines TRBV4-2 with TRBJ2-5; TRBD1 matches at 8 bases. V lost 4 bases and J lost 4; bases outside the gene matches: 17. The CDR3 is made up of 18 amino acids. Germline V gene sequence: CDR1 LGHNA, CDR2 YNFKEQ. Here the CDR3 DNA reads TGTGCCAGCAGCCCTTACGGGGGCCAGGGGGCAGTGATAGAGACCCAGTACTTC. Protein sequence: CASSPYGGQGAVIETQYF.

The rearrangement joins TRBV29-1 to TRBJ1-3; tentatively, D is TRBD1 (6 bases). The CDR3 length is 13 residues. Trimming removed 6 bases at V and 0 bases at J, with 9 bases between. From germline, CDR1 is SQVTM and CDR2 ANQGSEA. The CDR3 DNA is TGCAGCGTGGTAGGGGGCTCTGGAAACACCATATATTTT. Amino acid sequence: CSVVGGSGNTIYF.

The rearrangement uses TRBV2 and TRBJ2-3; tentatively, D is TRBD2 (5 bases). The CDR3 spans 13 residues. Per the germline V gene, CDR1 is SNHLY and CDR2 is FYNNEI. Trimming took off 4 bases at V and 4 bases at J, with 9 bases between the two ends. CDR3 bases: TGTGCCAGCAGTGTGGTCGGGGCAGATACGCAGTATTTT. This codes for CASSVVGADTQYF.

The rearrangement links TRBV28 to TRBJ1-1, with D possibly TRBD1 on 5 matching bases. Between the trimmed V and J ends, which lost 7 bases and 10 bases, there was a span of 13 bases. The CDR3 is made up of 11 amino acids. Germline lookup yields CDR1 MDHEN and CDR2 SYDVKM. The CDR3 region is CASTRNRGAFF. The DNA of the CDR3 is TGTGCCAGCACCCGTAATAGGGGAGCTTTCTTT.

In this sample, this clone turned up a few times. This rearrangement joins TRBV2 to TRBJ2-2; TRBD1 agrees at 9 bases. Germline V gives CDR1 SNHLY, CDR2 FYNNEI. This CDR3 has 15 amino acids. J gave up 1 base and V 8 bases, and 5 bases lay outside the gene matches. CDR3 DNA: TGTGCCAGCCTCCGGGACAGGGTGAACACCGGGGAGCTGTTTTTT. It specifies CASLRDRVNTGELFF.

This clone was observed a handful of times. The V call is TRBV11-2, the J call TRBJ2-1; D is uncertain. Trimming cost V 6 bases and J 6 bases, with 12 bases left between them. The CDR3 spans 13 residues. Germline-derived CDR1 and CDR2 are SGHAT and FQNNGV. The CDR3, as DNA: TGTGCCAGCAGGGCTACAGCCTTCAATGAGCAGTTCTTC. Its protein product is CASRATAFNEQFF.

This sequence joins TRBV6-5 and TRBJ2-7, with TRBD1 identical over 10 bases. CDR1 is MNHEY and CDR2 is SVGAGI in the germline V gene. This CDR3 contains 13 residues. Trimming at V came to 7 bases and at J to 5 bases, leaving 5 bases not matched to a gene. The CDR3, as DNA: TGTGCCAGCAAGGGACAGGGGATCAACGAGCAGTACTTC. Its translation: CASKGQGINEQYF.

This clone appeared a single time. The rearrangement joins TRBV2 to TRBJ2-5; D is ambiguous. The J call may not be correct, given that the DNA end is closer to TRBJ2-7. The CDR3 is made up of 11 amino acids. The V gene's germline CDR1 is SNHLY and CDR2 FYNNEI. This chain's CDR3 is CASSPFYEQYF. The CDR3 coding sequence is TGTGCCAGCAGCCCTTTCTACGAGCAGTACTTC.

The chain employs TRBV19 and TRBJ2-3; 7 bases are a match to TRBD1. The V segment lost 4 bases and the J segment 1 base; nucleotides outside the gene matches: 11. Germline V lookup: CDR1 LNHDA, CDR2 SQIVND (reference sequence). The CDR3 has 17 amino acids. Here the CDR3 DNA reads TGTGCCAGTAGTAACTCAGGGGGAGTCGGTGGCACAGATACGCAGTATTTT. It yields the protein CASSNSGGVGGTDTQYF.

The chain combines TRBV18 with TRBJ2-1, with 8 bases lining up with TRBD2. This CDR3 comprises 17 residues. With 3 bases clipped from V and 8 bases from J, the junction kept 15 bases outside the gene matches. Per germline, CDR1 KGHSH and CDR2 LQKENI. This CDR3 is CASSPRLLSGSWDEQFF. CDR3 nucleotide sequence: TGTGCCAGCTCACCCAGGCTCCTAAGCGGGAGTTGGGATGAGCAGTTCTTC. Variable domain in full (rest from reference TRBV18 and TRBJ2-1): NAGVMQNPRHLVRRRGQEARLRCSPMKGHSHVYWYRQLPEEGLKFMVYLQKENIIDESGMPKERFSAEFPKEGPSILRIQQVVRGDSAAYFCASSPRLLSGSWDEQFFGPGTRLTVL.

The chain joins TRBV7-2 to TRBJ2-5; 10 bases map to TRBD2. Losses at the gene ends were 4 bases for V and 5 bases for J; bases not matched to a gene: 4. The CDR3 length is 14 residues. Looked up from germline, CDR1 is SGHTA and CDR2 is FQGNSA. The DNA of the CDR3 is TGTGCCAGCAGCTCTAGCGGGAGAGGGGAGACCCAGTACTTC. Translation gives CASSSSGRGETQYF.